This passage covers 2 T cell receptor beta chains from one sample sequenced in a study of beta chain features in type 1 diabetes. Overall study results and limits: Shorter TCRB CDR3s, moderately but significantly so, were found in Type 1 diabetes patients in all four CD4+ subsets.

Investigators reverse transcribed all isolated RNA, so they sequenced expressed TCRB transcripts. Assay used: immunoSEQ multiplex PCR; TCRdb lists only in-frame clones, some missing. The sample carries 600,000 to 750,000 clones, roughly 12% recorded once. These receptors' targets are unknown. Sequenced sample: naive CD4+ T cells from blood. These receptors were taken from a man between 25 and 39 years old with type 1 diabetes.

In its sample, this clone was seen a few times. The J gene is TRBJ1-3, the V gene TRBV7-9, with unresolved D. The CDR3 length is 14 residues. The germline CDR1 and CDR2 sequences are SEHNR and FQNEAQ (reference sequence). Trimming left V 3 bases short and J 0 bases short, with 6 bases between. The CDR3 region is CASSLWISGNTIYF. The CDR3 coding sequence is TGTGCCAGCAGCTTGTGGATCTCTGGAAACACCATATATTTT.

This clone was found a few times. The chain links TRBV19 to TRBJ2-2, with 8 bases aligning to TRBD1. The germline gives CDR1 LNHDA, CDR2 SQIVND (reference sequence). J gave up 4 bases and V 3 bases, and 1 base lay outside the gene matches. The CDR3 extends over 14 amino acids. The CDR3: CASSIQGATGELFF. The DNA of the CDR3 is TGTGCCAGTAGTATCCAGGGGGCCACCGGGGAGCTGTTTTTT.